This entry concerns a single TCR beta chain. The antigen this receptor binds is unknown. The germline gene is not matched at one end of the junction; a read error may be the cause. These data are taken from a study of cytomegalovirus exposure and HLA in healthy donors (dated by TCRdb to 2017 to 2019). In terms of the full investigation: An earlier analysis of some 600 of the donors reported about 260 Gb of sequence data and some 110 million unique TCR beta sequences obtained from roughly 170 million T cells. The number of donors typed differed by locus, with roughly 620-640 for A, B, C, DRB1 and DQB1, roughly 520 for DQA1, about 610 for DPA1, and 450 to 480 for DPB1. On average, roughly 200,000 unique TCR beta nucleotide sequences were sequenced per donor among fewer than 500 genotyped donors of the cohort, with 15% to 20% of those sequences being non-productive. To predict cytomegalovirus infection status, the study brought together high-throughput TCR immunosequencing, statistical association of individual TCRs with disease status, and machine learning. The study used immunosequencing to profile the T cell repertoires of several hundred subjects and linked those repertoires to cytomegalovirus serostatus. Class I and class II HLA loci were covered by the typing at four-digit resolution. A later analysis re-analyzed previously published TCR beta repertoires from 500 to 700 donors and added high-resolution HLA genotyping to study TCR occurrence patterns. An early release that covered approximately 600 HLA-typed donors contained approximately 300 gigabases of sequencing data and 75 million to 100 million unique TCR sequences. Roughly 5 DR-DQ haplotypes were handled as single units for association and clustering because linkage in the cohort was strong. All discovery cohort repertoires had been generated using a single sequencing platform. Of the 398 genotyped donors, approximately 80% fell in the genetic ancestry cluster associated with self-reported Caucasian donors. Along with the approximately 650-subject first cohort, a separate validation cohort of over 90 different subjects was used. In the later analysis, no new phenotypic data were used to find candidate immune exposures; instead, reliance was placed on TCR beta sequences and their occurrence across donors. Donor age, sex, ethnicity and CMV serostatus were collected together with the repertoire data. A later genetic analysis took genome-wide SNP genotypes for about 65% of the 666 donors and used that subset as a discovery cohort. To decide whether each TCR beta V gene segment behaved as functional or pseudogenic, an earlier analysis of 587 of the donors relied on high-throughput TCR beta sequencing. The study was designed to test whether signatures of past pathogen exposure could be identified by cataloging public T cell receptors. Study-level results and caveats: Only TCR beta chains were sequenced in this cohort, and the absence of alpha or paired-chain data limited detectable features. In a later analysis, the rate of TCR association differed among HLA loci, with DRB1 alleles having the most associated TCRs and HLA-C alleles having the fewest. Because HLA typing was missing for some donors at each locus, association tests included only the typed subset. A further reported finding was that TCR beta sequences accurately predicted the HLA-A and HLA-B alleles for most subjects in the first cohort. According to the authors, the approach could potentially be generalized to other disease states and immunological phenotypes. Linkage disequilibrium might explain the correlated functional status among segregating V segments, but an unknown experimental factor could not be excluded. Roughly uniform sequencing depth across donors was assumed in presence/absence analyses, although this assumption may not hold. Some IMGT-functional V segments, including TRBV6-2 and TRBV6-3, could not be told apart with the 87-base-pair reads, so those segments were excluded. In vitro tests confirmed that a few of the cytomegalovirus-associated TCR beta chains recognize cytomegalovirus antigens. In an earlier analysis of some 540 of the donors, most TCR beta V segments appeared in productive rearrangements about 87% or about 30% of the time, broadly matching IMGT annotations. While some public TCRs were present in many individuals, most TCR sequences turned up only very rarely across donors. A later analysis reported that several top co-occurrence clusters appeared linked to parvovirus B19, influenza, CMV and Epstein-Barr virus. When HLA alleles, especially DR and DQ, strongly co-occurred, attributing TCR associations to individual alleles was difficult. Immune exposure information for the cohort was limited to CMV serostatus. The classifier was reported to diagnose cytomegalovirus status with high specificity and sensitivity in both the original and validation cohorts. At a false discovery rate of 0.05, a later analysis linked under 20,000 TCR beta sequences to specific HLA alleles. A later analysis found that most CMV-associated TCR beta chains appeared HLA-restricted, with HLA associations seemingly driven largely by CMV exposure. A cluster of highly shared sequence variants was judged likely to represent a technical artifact of the sequencing pipeline. Because counts were too low, about 18 rarely observed V segments, including chromosome 9 orphons, were excluded from the earlier analysis of 587 of the donors. The study gave a list of under 200 TCR beta chains associated with cytomegalovirus. V-gene and J-gene trimming of TCR beta chains was associated with a missense DCLRE1C variant in a later genetic analysis, and the association was replicated in an independent cohort. According to a later genetic analysis, donors in an Asian-associated ancestry cluster had fewer N-insertions in productive TCRs than the approximately 690-donor mean. A later analysis found that HLA-associated TCR beta chains were more clonally expanded and had lower generation probabilities than equally common non-associated chains.

The library was made by the immunoSEQ multiplex PCR assay. For the multiplex PCR, a mixture combining 60 forward primers for TCR Vbeta segments and 13 reverse primers for TCR Jbeta segments was used. The CDR3 region of rearranged TCR beta genes was amplified from genomic DNA by a multiplex PCR assay. The amplified TCR beta libraries were sequenced on the Illumina HiSeq System as 87-base-pair reads. In the paper's pipeline: A later analysis counted approximately 74 million unique TCR beta chains across the 550 to 750 repertoires, and 10 million to 11 million of these chains were shared by at least two donors. Raw reads were error-corrected and collapsed into unique sequences with a nearest-neighbor algorithm that merged closely related sequences to remove PCR and sequencing errors. V, D and J gene segments were assigned by aligning CDR3 sequences to IMGT reference sequences. For a sequence to be retained, a match of at least six nucleotides to both a V gene segment and a J gene segment was required. A rearrangement was called productive if the CDR3 had no stop codons and remained in frame with V and J, and every other rearrangement was called non-productive. Following IMGT convention, CDR3 was defined as the stretch from the second conserved V-encoded cysteine to the conserved J-encoded phenylalanine. The earlier analysis of some 550 of the donors excluded any sequence lacking an unambiguous match to a single V gene segment. In an earlier analysis of several hundred of the donors, V segments were called functional above 56.7% productive rearrangements and were called segregating when the between-donor standard deviation exceeded 5%. A statistical classification framework was built for diagnosing cytomegalovirus status from the catalog of TCR beta chain sequences. A later analysis assigned V and J genes by comparing TCR nucleotide sequences with IMGT/GENE-DB human TR gene sequences. In a later analysis, CDR3 sequences and most-parsimonious VDJ recombination scenarios were assigned using the TCRdist pipeline. In a later analysis, each TCR beta chain was defined by its CDR3 amino acid sequence together with its V-gene family, and reads lacking a unique V-gene family were excluded. To address suspected cross-contamination and a sequencing artifact, a later analysis removed approximately 590 highly shared, low-generation-probability nucleotide sequences. A later analysis calculated a clonal expansion index for each public chain from normalized within-repertoire ranks of inferred template counts. In a later analysis, generation probabilities were computed with a VDJ recombination model fitted to out-of-frame rearrangements, and the resulting probabilities were checked against IGoR. Hypergeometric tests were used in a later analysis to score TCR-TCR, TCR-HLA and TCR-CMV co-occurrence, with a repertoire-size bias correction applied to the TCR pairs. In a later analysis, false discovery rates were estimated by permuting HLA or CMV assignments 20 times. A later analysis grouped co-occurring TCRs with DBSCAN, adding TCRdist sequence similarity when clustering within HLA-allele-positive subsets. Repertoires with fewer than 30,000 or more than 120,000 public chains, plus five repertoires with anomalous nucleotide sharing, were excluded from co-occurrence clustering. The clones in this table, taken by TCRdb from immuneACCESS, are in-frame only. Not every clone is retained; where verified, under half of the shortfall comes from an unresolved V gene, and the cause of the rest is unknown. V and J calls plus clone size are reproduced from that table; the DNA served to infer D and trimming. The table for this sample lists fewer than 250,000 clones; around 75% of them were counted only once. The top ten constitute roughly 2% of the sample.

The cohort was made up of about 670 healthy bone marrow donors. At the time of sampling, all cohort members were nominally healthy, though unrecorded immune exposures were likely present. The donor was CMV seronegative and was included in the group of around 320 seronegative cohort members. A peripheral blood sample was provided by each donor, and peripheral blood mononuclear cells were used for TCR beta sequencing. The Qiagen DNeasy Blood Extraction Kit was used to extract genomic DNA from the blood cell samples. The germline V gene supplies CDR1 SGHAT and CDR2 FQNNGV. From the cysteine through the phenylalanine, the CDR3 covers 17 amino acids. Only the CDR3 portion is preserved as DNA: 51 bases, with reading frame beginning at the first base.

Sequencing was performed on PBMCs. The sequence joins TRBV11-2 to TRBJ2-3, with 7 middle bases fitting TRBD2. This sequence was found in a young woman in good health and CMV-seronegative. CDR3 reads: CVSSRRGGGGNTDTQYF. The nucleotides read TGTGTCAGCAGCCGTCGCGGCGGGGGAGGGAACACAGATACGCAGTATTTT. Supplemented by the reference TRBV11-2 and TRBJ2-3 proteins around the CDR3, the complete variable domain is EAGVAQSPRYKIIEKRQSVAFWCNPISGHATLYWYQQILGQGPKLLIQFQNNGVVDDSQLPKDRFSAERLKGVDSTLKIQPAKLEDSAVYLCVSSRRGGGGNTDTQYFGPGTRLTVL.